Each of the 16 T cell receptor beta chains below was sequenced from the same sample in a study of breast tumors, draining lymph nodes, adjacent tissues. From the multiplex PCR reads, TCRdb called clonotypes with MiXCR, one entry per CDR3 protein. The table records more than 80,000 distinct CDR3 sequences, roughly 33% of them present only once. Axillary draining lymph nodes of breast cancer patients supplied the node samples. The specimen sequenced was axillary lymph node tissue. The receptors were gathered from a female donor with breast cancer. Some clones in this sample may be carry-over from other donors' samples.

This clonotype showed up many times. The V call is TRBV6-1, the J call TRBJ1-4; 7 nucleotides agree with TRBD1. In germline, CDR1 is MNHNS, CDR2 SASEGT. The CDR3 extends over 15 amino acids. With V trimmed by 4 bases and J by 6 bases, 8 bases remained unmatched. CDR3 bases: TGTGCCAGCAGTGCATCACAGGGGATGGATGAAAAACTGTTTTTT. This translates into CASSASQGMDEKLFF.

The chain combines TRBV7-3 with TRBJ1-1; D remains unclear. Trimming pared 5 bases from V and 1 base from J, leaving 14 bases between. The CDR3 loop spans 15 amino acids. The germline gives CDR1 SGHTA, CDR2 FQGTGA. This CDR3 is CASSQSGPQNTEAFF. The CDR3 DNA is TGTGCCAGCAGCCAATCCGGGCCCCAGAACACTGAAGCTTTCTTT.

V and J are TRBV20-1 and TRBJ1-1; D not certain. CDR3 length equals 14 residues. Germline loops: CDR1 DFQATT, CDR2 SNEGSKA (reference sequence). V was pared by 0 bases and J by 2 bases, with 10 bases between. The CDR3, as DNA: TGCAGTGCTAGAGAAGCGGGAATAAACACTGAAGCTTTCTTT. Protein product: CSAREAGINTEAFF.

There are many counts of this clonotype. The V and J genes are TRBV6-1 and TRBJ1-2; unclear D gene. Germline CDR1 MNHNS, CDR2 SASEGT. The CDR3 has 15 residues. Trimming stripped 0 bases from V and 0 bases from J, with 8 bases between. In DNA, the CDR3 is TGTGCCAGCAGTGAAGCGCCGGCAGCTAACTATGGCTACACCTTC. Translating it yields CASSEAPAANYGYTF.

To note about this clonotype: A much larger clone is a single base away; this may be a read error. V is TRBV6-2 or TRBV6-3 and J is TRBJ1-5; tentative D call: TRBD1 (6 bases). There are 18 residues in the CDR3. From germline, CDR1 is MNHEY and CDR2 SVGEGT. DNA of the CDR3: TGTGCCAGCAGTTACTATCACCAAGGCCGGGACAAATATCAGCCCCGGCATTTT. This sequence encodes CASSYYHQGRDKYQPRHF.

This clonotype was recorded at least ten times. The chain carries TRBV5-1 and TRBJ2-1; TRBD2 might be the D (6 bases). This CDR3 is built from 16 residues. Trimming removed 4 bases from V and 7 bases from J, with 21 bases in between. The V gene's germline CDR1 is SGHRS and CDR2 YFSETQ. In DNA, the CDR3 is TGCGCCAGCAGCCCCCGGCGGGATGGAATTCGGAATGAGCAGTTCTTC. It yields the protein CASSPRRDGIRNEQFF.

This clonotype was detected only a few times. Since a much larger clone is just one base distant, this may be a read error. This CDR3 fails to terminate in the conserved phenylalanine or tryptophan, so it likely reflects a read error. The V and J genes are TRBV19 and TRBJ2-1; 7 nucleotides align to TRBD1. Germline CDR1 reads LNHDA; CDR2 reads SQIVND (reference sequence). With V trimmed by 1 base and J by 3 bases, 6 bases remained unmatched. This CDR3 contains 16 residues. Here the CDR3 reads CASSIAPTGFYNEQFS. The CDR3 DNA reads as TGTGCCAGTAGTATAGCCCCGACAGGGTTCTACAATGAGCAGTTCTCC.

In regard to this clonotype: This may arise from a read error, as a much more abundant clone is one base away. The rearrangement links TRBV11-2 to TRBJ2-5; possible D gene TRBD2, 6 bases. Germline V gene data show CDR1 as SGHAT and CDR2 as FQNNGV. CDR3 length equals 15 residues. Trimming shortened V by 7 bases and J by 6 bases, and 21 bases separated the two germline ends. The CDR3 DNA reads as TGTGCCAGCACCCCCGCCCCGCGGGGCCGTAAGACCCAGTACTTC. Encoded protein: CASTPAPRGRKTQYF.

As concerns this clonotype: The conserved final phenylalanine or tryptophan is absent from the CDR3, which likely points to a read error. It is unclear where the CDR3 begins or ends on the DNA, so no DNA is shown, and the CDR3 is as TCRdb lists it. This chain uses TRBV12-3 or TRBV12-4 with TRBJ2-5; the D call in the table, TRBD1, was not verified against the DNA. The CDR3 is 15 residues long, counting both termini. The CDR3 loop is CASGTGETYGYTFGS.

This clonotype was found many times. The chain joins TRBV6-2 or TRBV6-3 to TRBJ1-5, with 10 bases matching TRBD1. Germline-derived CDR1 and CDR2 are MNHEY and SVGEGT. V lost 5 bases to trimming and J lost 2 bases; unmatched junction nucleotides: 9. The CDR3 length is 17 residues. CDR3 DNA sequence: TGTGCCAGCAGTCGACAAACCGGGACAGGGGGCAATCAGCCCCAGCATTTT. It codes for CASSRQTGTGGNQPQHF.

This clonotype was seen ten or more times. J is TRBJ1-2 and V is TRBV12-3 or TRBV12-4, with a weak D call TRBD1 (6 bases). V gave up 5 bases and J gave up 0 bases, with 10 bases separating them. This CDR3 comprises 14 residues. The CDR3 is CASSRTASNYGYTF. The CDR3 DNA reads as TGTGCCAGCAGTAGGACAGCTTCTAACTATGGCTACACCTTC.

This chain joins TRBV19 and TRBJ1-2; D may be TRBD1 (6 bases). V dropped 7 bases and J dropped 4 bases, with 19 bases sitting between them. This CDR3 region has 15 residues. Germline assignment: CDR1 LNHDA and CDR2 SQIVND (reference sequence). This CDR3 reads CASTVGGTGGYGYTF. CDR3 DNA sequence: TGTGCCAGTACTGTAGGGGGGACCGGTGGCTATGGCTACACCTTC.

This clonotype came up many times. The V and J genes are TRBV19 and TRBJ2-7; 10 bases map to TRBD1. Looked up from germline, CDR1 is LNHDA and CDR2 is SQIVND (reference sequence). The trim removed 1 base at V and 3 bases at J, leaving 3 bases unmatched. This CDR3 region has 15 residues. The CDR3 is CASSIAGTGVYEQYF. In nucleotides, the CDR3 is TGTGCCAGTAGTATAGCCGGGACAGGGGTCTACGAGCAGTACTTC.

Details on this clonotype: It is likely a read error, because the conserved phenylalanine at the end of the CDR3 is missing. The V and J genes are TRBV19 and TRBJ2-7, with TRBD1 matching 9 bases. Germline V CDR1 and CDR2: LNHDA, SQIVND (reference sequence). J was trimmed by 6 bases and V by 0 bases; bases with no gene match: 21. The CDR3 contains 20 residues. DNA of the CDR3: TGTGCCAGTAGTATAGATCAGTCGACCATTGGGACAGGGAGTCCCTCCGAGCAGTACCTC. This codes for CASSIDQSTIGTGSPSEQYL.

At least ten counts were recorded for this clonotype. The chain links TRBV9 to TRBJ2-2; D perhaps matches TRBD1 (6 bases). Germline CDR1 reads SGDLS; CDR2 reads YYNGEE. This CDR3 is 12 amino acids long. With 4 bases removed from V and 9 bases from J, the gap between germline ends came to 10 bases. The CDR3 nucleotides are TGTGCCAGCAGCTCCAGGGGCTGGGAGCTGTTTTTT. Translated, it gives CASSSRGWELFF. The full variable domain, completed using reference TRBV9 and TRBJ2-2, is DSGVTQTPKHLITATGQRVTLRCSPRSGDLSVYWYQQSLDQGLQFLIQYYNGEERAKGNILERFSAQQFPDLHSELNLSSLELGDSALYFCASSSRGWELFFGEGSRLTVL.

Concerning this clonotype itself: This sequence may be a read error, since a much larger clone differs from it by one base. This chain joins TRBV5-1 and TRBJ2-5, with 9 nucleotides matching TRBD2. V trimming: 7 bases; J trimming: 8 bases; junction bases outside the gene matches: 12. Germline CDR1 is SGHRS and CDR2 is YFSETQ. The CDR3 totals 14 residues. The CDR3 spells CASLPGLAQGTQYF. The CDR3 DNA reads TGCGCCAGCTTGCCGGGACTAGCCCAAGGCACCCAGTACTTC.